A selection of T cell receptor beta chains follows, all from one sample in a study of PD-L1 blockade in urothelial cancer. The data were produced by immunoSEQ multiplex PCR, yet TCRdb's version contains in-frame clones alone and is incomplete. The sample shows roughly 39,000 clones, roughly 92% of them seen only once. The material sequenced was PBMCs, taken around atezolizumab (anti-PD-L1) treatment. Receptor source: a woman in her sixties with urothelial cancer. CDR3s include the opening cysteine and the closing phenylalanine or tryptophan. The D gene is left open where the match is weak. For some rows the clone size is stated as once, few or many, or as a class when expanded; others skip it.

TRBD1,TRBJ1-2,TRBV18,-,TGTGCCAGCTCACCACCGCGGGACAGGCTAAACTATGGCTACACCTTC,CASSPPRDRLNYGYTF
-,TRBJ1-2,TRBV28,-,TGTGCCAGCAGTTTAGGGGTAGCAGGGGAGTGGGACTATGGCTACACCTTC,CASSLGVAGEWDYGYTF
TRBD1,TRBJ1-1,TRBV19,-,TGTGCCAGTAGTATTACGACAGGGTCAGAAGCTTTCTTT,CASSITTGSEAFF
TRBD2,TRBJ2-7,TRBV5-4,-,TGTGCCAGCAGCTTGGGGGGGGGAGGTGGGTACGAGCAGTACTTC,CASSLGGGGGYEQYF
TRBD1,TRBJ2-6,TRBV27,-,TGTGCCAGCAGTTTTATCCAGGGGGCGACCGGGGCCAACGTCCTGACTTTC,CASSFIQGATGANVLTF
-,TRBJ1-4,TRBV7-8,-,TGTGCCAGCAGCTTGCGGTCCTTGGGAGGCGGTGAAAAACTGTTTTTT,CASSLRSLGGGEKLFF
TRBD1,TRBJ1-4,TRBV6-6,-,TGTGCCAGCAGTTTTACAGGGGGCCGTGAAAAACTGTTTTTT,CASSFTGGREKLFF
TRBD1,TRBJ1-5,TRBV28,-,TGTGCCAGCAGTACGGACGGGACAGGGCGCGGTCAGCCCCAGCATTTT,CASSTDGTGRGQPQHF
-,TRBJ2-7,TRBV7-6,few,TGTGCCAGCAGCCCAAGGGGGTCCTACGAGCAGTACTTC,CASSPRGSYEQYF
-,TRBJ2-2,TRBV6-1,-,TGTGCCAGAGCCGAGACAGACACCGGGGAGCTGTTTTTT,CARAETDTGELFF
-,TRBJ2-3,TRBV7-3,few,TGTGCCAGCAGCTTAAGCACTAGTTCGACAGATACGCAGTATTTT,CASSLSTSSTDTQYF
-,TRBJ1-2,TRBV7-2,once,TGTGCCAGCAGCTTAGGCCTCCCAGGGGCCTATGGCTACACCTTC,CASSLGLPGAYGYTF
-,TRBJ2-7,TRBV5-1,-,TGCGCCAGCCAGAAAACAACAGGGAGCGAGCAGTACTTC,CASQKTTGSEQYF
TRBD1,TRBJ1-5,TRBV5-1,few,TGCGCCAGCAGCTGGACAGGGAATAGCAATCAGCCCCAGCATTTT,CASSWTGNSNQPQHF
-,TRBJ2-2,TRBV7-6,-,TGTGCCAGCAGCTTCTTTCGGCTCCCTAGCTCTAGGGGGGGAACCGGGGAGCTGTTTTTT,CASSFFRLPSSRGGTGELFF
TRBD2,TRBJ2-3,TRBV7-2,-,TGTGCCAGCAGCTTCCGATTTGGGGGTAGCGGGGTAGGGGATACGCAGTATTTT,CASSFRFGGSGVGDTQYF
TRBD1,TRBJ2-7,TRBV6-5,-,TGTGCCAGCAGACTGACAACAGGGGGCGAGCAGTACTTC,CASRLTTGGEQYF
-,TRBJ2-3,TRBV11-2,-,TGTGCCAGCAGCTTAGTACTTCAAAATACGCAGTATTTT,CASSLVLQNTQYF
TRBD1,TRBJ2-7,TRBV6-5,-,TGTGCCAGCAGCTACGACAGGGTGCGCCACGAGCAGTACTTC,CASSYDRVRHEQYF
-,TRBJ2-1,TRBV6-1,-,TGTGCCAGCAGTGAAGCGCGAGGGGGTGAGCAGTTCTTC,CASSEARGGEQFF
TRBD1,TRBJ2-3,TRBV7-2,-,TGTGCCAGCAGCTATGGGACAGGCGCTGATACGCAGTATTTT,CASSYGTGADTQYF
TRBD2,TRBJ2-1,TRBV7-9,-,TGTGCCAGCAGCGTACTAGCGGGACGCTACCCGGGGGTGTCTGAGCAGTTCTTC,CASSVLAGRYPGVSEQFF
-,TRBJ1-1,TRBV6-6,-,TGTGCCAGCACCTTCCTTACAGAGAACACTGAAGCTTTCTTT,CASTFLTENTEAFF
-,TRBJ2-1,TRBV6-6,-,TGTGCCAGCAGTCCCCCGGACAGATTCTACAATGAGCAGTTCTTC,CASSPPDRFYNEQFF
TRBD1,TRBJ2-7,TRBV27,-,TGTGCCAGCACCCGCTGGGGACAGGGGGGCCGCTCCTACGAGCAGTACTTC,CASTRWGQGGRSYEQYF
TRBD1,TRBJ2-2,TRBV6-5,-,TGTGCCAGCAGCCCGACAGGGGCGAACACCGGGGAGCTGTTTTTT,CASSPTGANTGELFF
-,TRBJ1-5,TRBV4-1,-,TGCGCCAGCAGCCCCTCCGCTAATAGCAATCAGCCCCAGCATTTT,CASSPSANSNQPQHF
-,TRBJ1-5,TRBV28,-,TGTGCCAGCAGTTTACCACAGGGACGGTCGGGTCAGCCCCAGCATTTT,CASSLPQGRSGQPQHF
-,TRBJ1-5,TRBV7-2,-,TGTGCCAGCAGCTTAGGAGGGTCGAGTCAGCCCCAGCATTTT,CASSLGGSSQPQHF
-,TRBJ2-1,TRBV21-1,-,TGTGCCAGCAGCAAAAGAAGGGAGGACAGGGGCAGGACATGCTCCTACAATGAGCAGTTCTTC,CASSKRREDRGRTCSYNEQFF
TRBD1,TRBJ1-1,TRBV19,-,TGTGCCAGTAGTCGAGGGACAGGGGGCAGAGCTTTCTTT,CASSRGTGGRAFF
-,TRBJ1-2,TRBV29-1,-,TGCAGCGTTGAAAAATCGGCCTCAGGAAGCTACACCTTC,CSVEKSASGSYTF
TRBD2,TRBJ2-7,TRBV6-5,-,TGTGCCAGCAGTACGCCGGGACTAGGGATTTACGAGCAGTACTTC,CASSTPGLGIYEQYF
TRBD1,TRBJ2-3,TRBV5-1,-,TGCGCCAGCAGCTCCGGACAGGGGAGCACAGATACGCAGTATTTT,CASSSGQGSTDTQYF
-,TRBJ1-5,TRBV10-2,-,TGCGCCAGCAACCCGACAGGAGTTAGCAATCAGCCCCAGCATTTT,CASNPTGVSNQPQHF
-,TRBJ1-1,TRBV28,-,TGTGCCAGCAGGGCTGCCCTTGACATGAACACTGAAGCTTTCTTT,CASRAALDMNTEAFF
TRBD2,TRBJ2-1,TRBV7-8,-,TGTGCCAGCAGCTTACAGACTAGCGGGAGCCCGGATGAGCAGTTCTTC,CASSLQTSGSPDEQFF
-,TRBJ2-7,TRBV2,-,TGTGCCAGCAGTTCCCGACAGGCGTACGAGCAGTACTTC,CASSSRQAYEQYF
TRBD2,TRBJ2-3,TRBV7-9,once,TGTGCCAGCAGCTTAGCGTGGAGATCCAGCGGGATTAACACAGATACGCAGTATTTT,CASSLAWRSSGINTDTQYF
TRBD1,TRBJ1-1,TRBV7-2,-,TGTGCCAGCAGCCCGTACAAACAGGGGGCGATAGCTTTCTTT,CASSPYKQGAIAFF
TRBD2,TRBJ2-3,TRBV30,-,TGTGCCTGGAGTAGAGCTAGCGGGAGGTTCGGAGATACGCAGTATTTT,CAWSRASGRFGDTQYF